The 23 T cell receptor beta chains listed next were all sequenced from one sample in a study of cytomegalovirus exposure and HLA in healthy donors. PCR employed 60 Vbeta and 13 Jbeta primers. TCRdb's table, derived via immunoSEQ multiplex PCR, lists solely in-frame clones and lacks some. Here the sample spans 150,000 to 200,000 clones, about 80% being singletons. The sample taken for sequencing was PBMCs. The receptor set was obtained from a boy aged 5-17 years in good health and CMV-seronegative.

J is TRBJ1-2 and V is TRBV29-1; possibly TRBD1 for D (6 bases). CDR3 length: 16 residues. Trimming took 3 bases from V and 4 from J, leaving 21 bases between them. Germline V gene data show CDR1 as SQVTM and CDR2 as ANQGSEA. Here the CDR3 reads CSVEGGGGQSPYGYTF. CDR3 bases: TGCAGCGTTGAGGGTGGGGGCGGACAGAGCCCCTATGGCTACACCTTC.

The chain uses TRBV5-4 and TRBJ1-5; the D gene is possibly TRBD1 (5 bases). The CDR3 sequence is 15 residues long. V was clipped by 0 bases and J by 4 bases, with 11 bases between them. Germline CDR1 reads SGHNT; CDR2 reads YYREEE (reference sequence). The CDR3 region has the DNA TGTGCCAGCAGCTTGGATGGGGCGATAAATCAGCCCCAGCATTTT. Translation: CASSLDGAINQPQHF.

A word on this clone: The germline gene is not matched at one end of the junction; a read error may be the cause. The chain recombines TRBV7-9 with TRBJ2-7, with a possible D match to TRBD1 (6 bases). The CDR3 length is 16 residues. Germline CDR1 reads SEHNR; CDR2 reads FQNEAQ (reference sequence). CDR3 residues: CSSTNTPGHRSYEQYF. For the CDR3, the DNA is TGTTCCAGCACCAATACCCCGGGACACCGCTCCTACGAGCAGTACTTC.

This clone was seen more than once but under ten times. The rearrangement joins TRBV5-6 to TRBJ2-7, with D maybe TRBD1 (6 bases). V dropped 4 bases and J dropped 1 base, with 15 bases sitting between them. Germline-derived CDR1 and CDR2 are SGHDT and YYEEEE. This CDR3 spans 15 amino acids. DNA for the CDR3: TGTGCCAGCAGCACCTTCCGGGACACTTCCTACGAGCAGTACTTC. Its protein product is CASSTFRDTSYEQYF.

This sequence joins TRBV12-5 and TRBJ2-2, with TRBD1 matching 7 bases. Germline V CDR1 and CDR2: LGHNT, FRNRAP. CDR3 length: 16 residues. Trimming at V came to 0 bases and at J to 3 bases, leaving 4 bases not matched to a gene. CDR3 DNA: TGTGCTAGTGGTTTGGTCAGGGGGATTGACACCGGGGAGCTGTTTTTT. Its protein is CASGLVRGIDTGELFF.

The CDR3 region has the DNA TGCGCCAGCAGCCAAGATGCAAACGGCCCGGGGTCACCCCTCCACTTT. Translating it yields CASSQDANGPGSPLHF. This sequence joins TRBV4-1 and TRBJ1-6; no definite D call. CDR1 and CDR2 from the germline V gene are MGHRA and YSYEKL. There are 16 residues in the CDR3. V lost 0 bases and J 10 bases, leaving 16 bases between the germline ends.

Concerning this clone: The same CDR3 also results from other DNA sequences found in this sample. The chain links TRBV29-1 to TRBJ1-5; maybe TRBD1 (5 bases). The CDR3 sequence is 13 residues long. V was pared by 4 bases and J by 0 bases, with 7 bases between. Germline V gives CDR1 SQVTM, CDR2 ANQGSEA. CDR3 protein: CSVGGGSNQPQHF. The CDR3 DNA follows: TGCAGCGTTGGGGGGGGTAGCAATCAGCCCCAGCATTTT.

The gene calls are TRBV27 and TRBJ1-2, with D possibly TRBD1 on 5 matching bases. The ends were cut back, 4 bases at V and 3 bases at J, with 12 bases in the middle. Germline V gene data show CDR1 as MNHEY and CDR2 as SMNVEV (reference sequence). CDR3 length equals 14 residues. CDR3 protein: CASSSSGDHYGYTF. In DNA, the CDR3 is TGTGCCAGCAGTTCCTCGGGGGATCACTATGGCTACACCTTC.

This chain joins TRBV19 and TRBJ1-5; D ambiguous. The CDR3 consists of 17 residues. The germline V and J ends were trimmed by 0 bases and 8 bases, with 20 bases remaining between them. Germline V CDR1 and CDR2: LNHDA, SQIVND (reference sequence). This CDR3 reads CASSIDVRLPSIKPQHF. The CDR3, as DNA: TGTGCCAGTAGTATAGATGTCAGGCTCCCGTCAATAAAGCCCCAGCATTTT.

The chain couples TRBV19 to TRBJ1-5; 7 bases align to TRBD1. With V trimmed by 7 bases and J by 4 bases, 10 bases remained unmatched. The CDR3 covers 15 residues. From germline, CDR1 is LNHDA and CDR2 SQIVND (reference sequence). Here the CDR3 DNA reads TGTGCCAGTACCACCGACAGGGCTTGGAATCAGCCCCAGCATTTT. It encodes CASTTDRAWNQPQHF.

The J gene is TRBJ2-5, the V gene TRBV29-1, with D possibly matching TRBD1 (7 bases). The CDR3 is 12 residues long. CDR1 is SQVTM, CDR2 ANQGSEA, per germline. Trimming pared 7 bases from V and 4 bases from J, leaving 13 bases between. CDR3 nucleotides: TGCAGCGCGCGACAGGGACTAGAGACCCAGTACTTC. As protein: CSARQGLETQYF.

This sequence joins TRBV5-4 and TRBJ1-2; D is possibly TRBD1 (6 bases). The V gene lost 2 bases and the J gene lost 7 bases, with 18 bases spanning the gap. The CDR3 loop spans 15 amino acids. The V gene's germline CDR1 is SGHNT and CDR2 YYREEE (reference sequence). CDR3 residues: CASSFGFAGEGGYTF. The CDR3 DNA follows: TGTGCCAGCAGCTTCGGCTTTGCAGGGGAGGGTGGCTACACCTTC.

The V call is TRBV5-1, the J call TRBJ1-2; weak D call: TRBD1 (5 bases). The ends were cut back, 4 bases at V and 4 bases at J, with 17 bases in the middle. Germline V gene lookup returns CDR1 SGHRS and CDR2 YFSETQ. The CDR3 runs 15 residues. The CDR3 here is CASSPAGGEPYGYTF. For the CDR3, the DNA is TGCGCCAGCAGCCCGGCGGGGGGTGAGCCCTATGGCTACACCTTC.

The genes are TRBV6-5 and TRBJ2-7, with 7 nucleotides matching TRBD1. Germline V gives CDR1 MNHEY, CDR2 SVGAGI. This CDR3 is built from 15 residues. The junction had 11 bases not matched to a gene; V was cut back by 2 bases and J by 7 bases. The CDR3 reads CASSYVTGPTGEQYF. The CDR3 coding sequence is TGTGCCAGCAGTTACGTGACCGGTCCGACAGGGGAGCAGTACTTC.

The chain employs TRBV10-2 and TRBJ2-2, with 11 bases aligning to TRBD2. CDR1 is WSHSY and CDR2 is SAAADI in the germline V gene. V gave up 8 bases and J gave up 4 bases; unmatched junction bases: 12. There are 17 residues in the CDR3. The CDR3 nucleotides are TGCGCCAGCGGCGATAGCGGGGGGGCAGGTAGCACCGGGGAGCTGTTTTTT. Protein: CASGDSGGAGSTGELFF.

About this clone itself: The junction and the germline gene differ at one end; a read error may be behind it. This chain links TRBV11-2 with TRBJ1-4; D is unresolved. This CDR3 has 14 amino acids. In germline, CDR1 is SGHAT, CDR2 FQNNGV. Here the CDR3 reads CASSLDPTNGKLFF. CDR3 in DNA: TGTGCCAGCAGCTTAGACCCAACTAATGGAAAACTGTTTTTT.

The rearrangement joins TRBV5-1 to TRBJ2-2; 8 bases line up with TRBD2. This CDR3 is 16 amino acids long. V trimming: 2 bases; J trimming: 1 base; junction bases outside the gene matches: 4. CDR1 SGHRS and CDR2 YFSETQ come from the germline V gene. CDR3 loop: CASSFGGGKNTGELFF. CDR3 nucleotides: TGCGCCAGCAGCTTCGGGGGGGGGAAGAACACCGGGGAGCTGTTTTTT.

This clone has just one count. The chain links TRBV7-2 to TRBJ2-3; 8 nucleotides line up with TRBD2. Trimming at V came to 6 bases and at J to 1 base, leaving 0 bases not matched to a gene. In germline, CDR1 is SGHTA, CDR2 FQGNSA. This CDR3 is built from 13 residues. DNA of the CDR3: TGTGCCAGCAGGACTAGCGGCACAGATACGCAGTATTTT. Translated, it gives CASRTSGTDTQYF. The entire variable domain, with the rest obtained from reference TRBV7-2 and TRBJ2-3, is as follows: GAGVSQSPSNKVTEKGKDVELRCDPISGHTALYWYRQSLGQGLEFLIYFQGNSAPDKSGLPSDRFSAERTGGSVSTLTIQRTQQEDSAVYLCASRTSGTDTQYFGPGTRLTVL.

The rearrangement links TRBV10-3 to TRBJ2-3; D gene uncertain. The CDR3 loop spans 12 amino acids. Trimming took off 11 bases at V and 1 base at J, with 10 bases between the two ends. CDR1 and CDR2 (germline): ENHRY, SYGVKD. For the CDR3, the DNA is TGTGCCCACGCAGGTGGCACAGATACGCAGTATTTT. Protein: CAHAGGTDTQYF.

The chain is built from TRBV7-2 and TRBJ1-3, with a weak D call TRBD1 (6 bases). The CDR3 covers 18 residues. Trimming pared 5 bases from V and 0 bases from J, leaving 20 bases between. Germline-derived CDR1 and CDR2 are SGHTA and FQGNSA. For the CDR3, the DNA is TGTGCCAGCAGCCCCGCGGGGGGCCGGGCACTCTCTGGAAACACCATATATTTT. Its translation: CASSPAGGRALSGNTIYF.

V and J are TRBV30 and TRBJ1-2; 7 nucleotides line up with TRBD1. J was trimmed by 4 bases and V by 2 bases; bases with no gene match: 7. CDR1 is GTSNPN, CDR2 SVGIG, per germline (reference sequence). This CDR3 contains 14 residues. Here the CDR3 DNA reads TGTGCCTGGAGTTTAAACAGGGGCTCCTATGGCTACACCTTC. Its translation is CAWSLNRGSYGYTF.

This clone has a single count. V and J are TRBV4-3 and TRBJ2-2, with 12 positions matching TRBD2. The CDR3 spans 17 residues. Trimming cost V 1 base and J 3 bases; bases outside gene matches: 3. Germline V gene sequence: CDR1 LGHNA, CDR2 YSLEER. As DNA, the CDR3 is TGCGCCAGCAGCCAAGGGACTAGCGGGACTTACACCGGGGAGCTGTTTTTT. Encoded protein: CASSQGTSGTYTGELFF.

V and J are TRBV6-5 and TRBJ1-2; perhaps TRBD1 as D (6 bases). Germline loops: CDR1 MNHEY, CDR2 SVGAGI. The V gene lost 7 bases and the J gene lost 3 bases, with 12 bases spanning the gap. The CDR3 sequence is 13 residues long. CDR3 sequence: CASKGDTHYGYTF. The CDR3 coding sequence is TGTGCCAGCAAAGGGGACACGCACTATGGCTACACCTTC.